This T cell receptor beta chain was captured in a study of liver allograft versus peripheral blood T cells. Study-wide background: Hepatic allograft T cell receptor repertoires were evaluated relative to those present in recipients' peripheral blood. Study-wide points: Liver allograft repertoires of T cell receptors reportedly diverged from peripheral blood repertoires.

The V end lost 3 bases, the J end lost 9 bases, and 15 bases lay between the germline ends. The CDR3 totals 14 residues. CDR1 is SEHNR and CDR2 is FQNEAQ in the germline V gene (reference sequence). In this sample, this clonotype turned up a few times. No antigen is known for it. TCRdb passed the reads through MiXCR, listing each CDR3 protein once. The sample lists 5,000 or so distinct CDR3 sequences; about a sixth were seen once. The sequence came from a human patient who had a liver transplant. Some T cells may be supplied by the graft donor. The V call is TRBV7-9, the J call TRBJ2-1, with D maybe TRBD2 (5 bases). The CDR3 spells CASSFPGVGSEQFF. CDR3 sequence (DNA): TGTGCCAGCAGCTTCCCCGGGGTAGGTAGTGAGCAGTTCTTC.